The 10 T cell receptor beta chains reported below all come from one sample, sequenced in a study of CD8+CD57+ T cells in acquired aplastic anemia. Investigators profiled TCR beta VDJ and CDR3 from genomic DNA template. TCRdb ran MiXCR on the reads and lists one entry per CDR3 protein. Of approximately 380,000 distinct CDR3 sequences listed, roughly 68% were seen once; the top ten hold 4%. The sequenced sample consisted of sorted CD4+, CD8+, or CD8+CD57+ T cells (not recorded which) from PBMCs. Every receptor here comes from a human donor in good health, serving as a control.

Comment on this clonotype: The junction does not match germline at one end; this may be a read error. The chain has TRBV15 and TRBJ2-2; 7 positions agree with TRBD1. This CDR3 has 15 amino acids. Germline CDR1 LNHNV, CDR2 YYDKDF (reference sequence). CDR3 nucleotide sequence: TGTGCCAGCAGCCGACAGGGTGGTTTCAACGGGGTGCTTTTTTTT. Translated, it gives CASSRQGGFNGVLFF. Combining the CDR3 with reference TRBV15 and TRBJ2-2 gives the whole variable domain DAMVIQNPRYQVTQFGKPVTLSCSQTLNHNVMYWYQQKSSQAPKLLFHYYDKDFNNEADTPDNFQSRRPNTSFCFLDIRSPGLGDTAMYLCASSRQGGFNGVLFFGEGSRLTVL.

This clonotype was counted many times. The chain combines TRBV3-1 with TRBJ2-7, with 9 bases matching TRBD1. The germline gives CDR1 LGHDT, CDR2 YNNKEL (reference sequence). CDR3 length equals 13 residues. With V trimmed by 5 bases and J by 5 bases, 4 bases remained unmatched. CDR3 DNA sequence: TGTGCCAGCAGCAACAGGGGGCAAGACGAGCAGTACTTC. The encoded protein is CASSNRGQDEQYF.

In this sample, this clonotype turned up once. The chain uses TRBV2 and TRBJ2-3, with TRBD2 as a possible D gene (6 bases). The CDR3 length is 13 residues. Germline loops: CDR1 SNHLY, CDR2 FYNNEI. As DNA, the CDR3 is TGTTCGTGCGGGGCTCGGAGCACAGATACGCAGTATTTT. Its protein is CSCGARSTDTQYF.

The chain links TRBV12-3 or TRBV12-4 to TRBJ2-5, with D tentatively TRBD2 (7 bases). The CDR3 extends over 18 amino acids. Trimming took 7 bases from V and 0 from J, leaving 24 bases between them. In nucleotides, the CDR3 is TGTGCCAGCACCAGACCCTATGAGAGGGGGGGAAACCAAGAGACCCAGTACTTC. Its protein product is CASTRPYERGGNQETQYF.

The V gene is TRBV18, the J gene TRBJ1-5; D not certain. This CDR3 comprises 16 residues. V gave up 3 bases and J gave up 2 bases, with 14 bases separating them. CDR1 is KGHSH, CDR2 LQKENI, per germline. CDR3 DNA: TGTGCCAGCTCACCCACCGACGAGGTGGGCAATCAGCCCCAGCATTTT. This gives the protein CASSPTDEVGNQPQHF.

The chain combines TRBV12-3 or TRBV12-4 with TRBJ2-5; possibly TRBD1 for D (5 bases). This CDR3 region has 13 residues. Trimming removed 5 bases at V and 2 bases at J, with 9 bases between. Written as DNA, the CDR3 is TGTGCCAGCAGTGTTTCAGGGCAAGAGACCCAGTACTTC. Its translation: CASSVSGQETQYF.

This clonotype came up many times. The genes are TRBV27 and TRBJ2-1, with 7 nucleotides matching TRBD2. Germline V gives CDR1 MNHEY, CDR2 SMNVEV (reference sequence). The CDR3 sequence is 13 residues long. J gave up 9 bases and V 3 bases, and 5 bases lay outside the gene matches. For the CDR3, the DNA is TGTGCCAGCAGTTTTTCGGGGGGAGGTGAGCAGTTCTTC. Amino acid sequence: CASSFSGGGEQFF.

CDR3 amino acids: CASSGQGSGEQYF. In DNA form, the CDR3 reads TGTGCCAGCAGTGGACAGGGGTCCGGGGAGCAGTACTTC. The rearrangement joins TRBV12-3 or TRBV12-4 to TRBJ2-7; TRBD1 matches 9 bases. V lost 5 bases and J lost 7; bases outside the gene matches: 6. The CDR3 spans 13 residues.

About this clonotype: No conserved phenylalanine or tryptophan ends this CDR3, so it is likely a read error. The DNA is left out, because the CDR3 cannot be placed on it with certainty; the CDR3 is given as TCRdb lists it. This sequence joins TRBV7-6 and TRBJ2-1; the table's TRBD1 call for D was not verified on the DNA. The germline V gene has CDR1 SGHVS and CDR2 FNYEAQ. The CDR3 length is 13 residues, termini included. CDR3 loop: CASSPGGLNHPST.

To note about this clonotype: The junction does not match germline at one end; this may be a read error. The DNA for the CDR3 is TGTGCCAGCAGCACTGGGACAGGGGGCTCCTACGAGCAGTTT. As protein: CASSTGTGGSYEQF. The chain is built from TRBV7-2 and TRBJ1-5, with TRBD1 identical over 12 bases. The CDR3 totals 14 residues. The germline V gene encodes CDR1 SGHTA and CDR2 FQGNSA.